The clone carrying this TCR beta chain was observed a handful of times. Looked up from germline, CDR1 is SGHKS and CDR2 is YYEKEE (reference sequence). The CDR3 sequence is 14 residues long. V was trimmed by 0 bases and J by 6 bases, leaving 9 bases between them. This entry is derived from a study of blood T cell repertoires in COVID-19. Overall study context: Sites in the United States, Italy and Spain provided acute and convalescent COVID-19 samples. PBMCs, B-cell-depleted T cells, or T cells provided the cDNA or gDNA that made up the material.

Original handling: Estimation of nucleated cell counts relied on the amplification of reference gene primers. The repertoire was sequenced with immunoSEQ multiplex PCR; TCRdb's copy has only in-frame clones and lacks some. The DNA gave D and trimming, while V, J and clone size come from that table. The sample carries about 210,000 clones, around 80% recorded once. The source of this sequence is a woman aged 40 to 49 with acute or convalescent COVID-19. The V gene is TRBV5-5, the J gene TRBJ2-2; the D is unclear. The specimen was peripheral blood. CDR3 loop: CASSLAPGAGELFF. The CDR3 DNA follows: TGTGCCAGCAGCTTGGCTCCGGGTGCCGGGGAGCTGTTTTTT.